Below, 17 T cell receptor beta chains from the same sample are listed, as sequenced in a study of T cell responses to AZD1222 COVID-19 vaccine. Assay: immunoSEQ multiplex PCR; the TCRdb copy retains only in-frame clones and omits some. The sample has roughly 97,000 clones, around nine tenths seen once; the top ten hold less than 4%. Material: peripheral blood, obtained 28 days after the second dose of the MenACWY control vaccine. These TCRs come from an adult who received the MenACWY meningococcal vaccine as a control.

V usage is TRBV7-2 and J usage is TRBJ2-3; 11 positions match TRBD2. The CDR3 has 17 residues. Germline lookup yields CDR1 SGHTA and CDR2 FQGNSA. Losses at the gene ends were 4 bases for V and 6 bases for J; bases not matched to a gene: 12. The CDR3 nucleotides read TGTGCCAGCAGCTCTTCTGCCACTAGCGGGGGTGCGGATACGCAGTATTTT. This gives the protein CASSSSATSGGADTQYF.

The chain employs TRBV9 and TRBJ2-7, with D tentatively TRBD2 (6 bases). Deletions cut 0 bases from V and 4 bases from J, with 14 bases between. CDR1 and CDR2 from the germline V gene are SGDLS and YYNGEE. The CDR3 has 15 amino acids. The CDR3 sequence: CASSVDGGVGYEQYF. The DNA for the CDR3 is TGTGCCAGCAGCGTAGATGGCGGGGTGGGGTACGAGCAGTACTTC.

The chain joins TRBV7-9 to TRBJ1-1, with D possibly being TRBD1 (5 bases). Germline values: CDR1 SEHNR, CDR2 FQNEAQ (reference sequence). CDR3 length equals 13 residues. The V end lost 5 bases, the J end lost 0 bases, and 7 bases lay between the germline ends. The CDR3 DNA reads TGTGCCAGCAGCGGGACGGTGAACACTGAAGCTTTCTTT. It is translated as CASSGTVNTEAFF.

The J gene is TRBJ2-7, the V gene TRBV10-2, with 8 bases lining up with TRBD2. CDR1 is WSHSY and CDR2 is SAAADI in the germline V gene. V gave up 6 bases and J gave up 2 bases; unmatched junction bases: 9. The CDR3 spans 15 residues. CDR3 in amino acids: CASSSSGLAPYEQYF. The CDR3 coding sequence is TGCGCCAGCAGCTCTAGCGGGCTTGCCCCCTACGAGCAGTACTTC.

A word on this clone: The same CDR3 can be traced to other DNA sequences in this sample. The chain links TRBV5-4 to TRBJ1-6, with a weak D call TRBD1 (5 bases). The germline V gene has CDR1 SGHNT and CDR2 YYREEE (reference sequence). V gave up 2 bases and J gave up 7 bases, with 10 bases separating them. The CDR3 sequence is 14 residues long. DNA for the CDR3: TGTGCCAGCAGCTTAGCAGGGACCAATTCACCCCTCCACTTT. Its translation is CASSLAGTNSPLHF.

The CDR3 DNA sequence: TGCGCCAGCAGCCAAGTACCTAACTATGGCTACACCTTC. Its translation: CASSQVPNYGYTF. V usage is TRBV4-3 and J usage is TRBJ1-2; D not resolved. The V end was cut by 1 base, the J end by 0 bases, with 3 bases between. The CDR3 length is 13 residues. The V gene's germline CDR1 is LGHNA and CDR2 YSLEER.

The CDR3 spells CASSPELRDNEKLFF. In DNA form, the CDR3 reads TGTGCCAGCTCACCAGAGCTCAGGGATAATGAAAAACTGTTTTTT. The chain employs TRBV18 and TRBJ1-4; TRBD1 is a possible D gene (5 bases). Germline V gene lookup returns CDR1 KGHSH and CDR2 LQKENI. The V and J ends lost 2 bases and 4 bases respectively, with 11 bases between them. This CDR3 has 15 amino acids.

The chain links TRBV6-2 or TRBV6-3 to TRBJ2-7; D tentatively fits TRBD1 or TRBD2 (5 bases each). Trimming took off 7 bases at V and 1 base at J, with 17 bases between the two ends. CDR1 and CDR2 (germline): MNHEY, SVGEGT. This CDR3 is built from 15 residues. The CDR3 protein is CASNPWQGRSYEQYF. In DNA, the CDR3 is TGTGCCAGCAACCCGTGGCAGGGACGGTCCTACGAGCAGTACTTC.

The CDR3 nucleotides are TGTGCCAGCAGCCTCTCCGGGGCCAAAAACATTCAGTACTTC. Protein sequence: CASSLSGAKNIQYF. The chain is built from TRBV11-2 and TRBJ2-4; D gene unclear. This CDR3 region has 14 residues. The V end lost 5 bases, the J end lost 1 base, and 9 bases lay between the germline ends. CDR1 and CDR2 (germline): SGHAT, FQNNGV.

V usage is TRBV7-8 and J usage is TRBJ2-7; 7 positions agree with TRBD1. V dropped 4 bases and J dropped 3; count of bases not matched to a gene: 3. CDR1 and CDR2 from the germline V gene are SGHVS and FQNEAQ. This CDR3 spans 13 amino acids. The CDR3: CASSSGQSYEQYF. The CDR3 DNA follows: TGTGCCAGCAGCTCGGGACAGAGCTACGAGCAGTACTTC. Looking up the rest from reference TRBV7-8 and TRBJ2-7 gives the full variable domain: GAGVSQSPRYKVAKRGQDVALRCDPISGHVSLFWYQQALGQGPEFLTYFQNEAQLDKSGLPSDRFFAERPEGSVSTLKIQRTQQEDSAVYLCASSSGQSYEQYFGPGTRLTVT.

V and J are TRBV7-2 and TRBJ1-5; D remains unclear. The CDR3 extends over 12 amino acids. Germline V gives CDR1 SGHTA, CDR2 FQGNSA. The V and J ends lost 1 base and 4 bases respectively, with 2 bases between them. CDR3 protein: CASSLVNQPQHF. The CDR3 DNA follows: TGTGCCAGCAGCTTAGTTAATCAGCCCCAGCATTTT.

The chain carries TRBV15 and TRBJ1-1; D remains unclear. The V end lost 4 bases, the J end lost 2 bases, and 26 bases lay between the germline ends. The CDR3 spans 19 residues. From germline, CDR1 is LNHNV and CDR2 YYDKDF (reference sequence). The CDR3 here is CATSIEFLDASSVNTEAFF. The CDR3 DNA reads TGTGCCACCAGCATAGAATTCCTTGATGCTTCTTCGGTAAACACTGAAGCTTTCTTT.

V usage is TRBV30 and J usage is TRBJ1-3; D is possibly TRBD1 (5 bases). CDR3 length equals 15 residues. V lost 5 bases to trimming and J lost 0 bases, with 14 bases between them. Per the germline V gene, CDR1 is GTSNPN and CDR2 is SVGIG (reference sequence). The CDR3, as DNA: TGTGCCTGGGCGGGACTGACAAGCTCTGGAAACACCATATATTTT. This sequence encodes CAWAGLTSSGNTIYF.

The gene calls are TRBV18 and TRBJ2-7; TRBD1 aligns across 9 bases. The germline V gene encodes CDR1 KGHSH and CDR2 LQKENI. The CDR3 contains 15 residues. Trimming removed 1 base from V and 3 bases from J; junction bases left unmatched: 4. The CDR3 protein is CASSPQGTGIYEQYF. The CDR3 coding sequence is TGTGCCAGCTCACCACAGGGGACAGGGATCTACGAGCAGTACTTC.

This chain links TRBV6-5 with TRBJ2-7, with D possibly TRBD1 on 5 matching bases. V lost 6 bases and J 2 bases, leaving 11 bases between the germline ends. The CDR3 totals 13 residues. Germline CDR1 MNHEY, CDR2 SVGAGI. Here the CDR3 reads CASSLAGPYEQYF. For the CDR3, the DNA is TGTGCCAGCAGCCTCGCAGGGCCCTACGAGCAGTACTTC.

The V call is TRBV24-1, the J call TRBJ1-2; TRBD1 agrees at 8 bases. This CDR3 is built from 15 residues. Germline CDR1 is KGHDR and CDR2 is SFDVKD. V trimming: 5 bases; J trimming: 6 bases; junction bases outside the gene matches: 10. The CDR3 region has the DNA TGTGCCACCAGTGCCGCAATCACAGGGGGTCATGGCTACACCTTC. Protein: CATSAAITGGHGYTF.

The chain combines TRBV28 with TRBJ2-6; 10 bases agree with TRBD1. The V gene end was trimmed by 4 bases and the J gene end by 2 bases; junction bases not matched to a gene: 14. The CDR3 is 20 residues long. The germline V gene encodes CDR1 MDHEN and CDR2 SYDVKM. The CDR3 is CASSSHGFGTGVAGANVLTF. CDR3 coding DNA: TGTGCCAGCAGTTCTCACGGTTTTGGGACAGGGGTAGCTGGGGCCAACGTCCTGACTTTC.